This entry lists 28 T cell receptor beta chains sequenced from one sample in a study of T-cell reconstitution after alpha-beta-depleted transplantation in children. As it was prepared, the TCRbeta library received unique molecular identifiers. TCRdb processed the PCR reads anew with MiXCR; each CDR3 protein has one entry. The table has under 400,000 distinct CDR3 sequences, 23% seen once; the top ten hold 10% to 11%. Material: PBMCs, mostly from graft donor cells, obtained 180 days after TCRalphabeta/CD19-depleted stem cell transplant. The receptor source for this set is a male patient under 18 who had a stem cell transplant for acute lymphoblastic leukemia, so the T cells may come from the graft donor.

In DNA form, the CDR3 reads TGCAGTGCTAGGGGCTACAGCAGCTCCTATAATTCACCCCTCCACTTT. Amino acid sequence: CSARGYSSSYNSPLHF. This chain joins TRBV20-1 and TRBJ1-6, with unresolved D. Trimming cost V 3 bases and J 0 bases, with 12 bases left between them. The length of the CDR3 is 16 residues. Per germline, CDR1 DFQATT and CDR2 SNEGSKA (reference sequence).

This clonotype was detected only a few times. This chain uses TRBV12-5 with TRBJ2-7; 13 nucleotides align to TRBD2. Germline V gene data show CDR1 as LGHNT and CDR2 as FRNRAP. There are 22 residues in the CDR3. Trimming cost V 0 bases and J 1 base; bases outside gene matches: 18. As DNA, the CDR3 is TGTGCTAGTGGTTTGGTACTATCTTCGACTAGCGGGAGGAAGAGGGTATCCTACGAGCAGTACTTC. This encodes CASGLVLSSTSGRKRVSYEQYF.

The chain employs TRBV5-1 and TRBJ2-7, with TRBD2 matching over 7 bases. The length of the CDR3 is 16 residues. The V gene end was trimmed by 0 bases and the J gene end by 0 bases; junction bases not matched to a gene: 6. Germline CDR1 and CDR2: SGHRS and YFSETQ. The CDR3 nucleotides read TGCGCCAGCAGCTTGGGGGGAGGGCAAATCTCCTACGAGCAGTACTTC. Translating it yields CASSLGGGQISYEQYF.

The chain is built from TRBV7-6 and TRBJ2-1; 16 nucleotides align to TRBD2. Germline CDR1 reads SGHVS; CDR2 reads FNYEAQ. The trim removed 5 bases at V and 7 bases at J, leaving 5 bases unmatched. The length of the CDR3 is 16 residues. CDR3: CASSPGLAGGSNEQFF. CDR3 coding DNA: TGTGCCAGCAGCCCGGGACTAGCGGGAGGGTCGAATGAGCAGTTCTTC.

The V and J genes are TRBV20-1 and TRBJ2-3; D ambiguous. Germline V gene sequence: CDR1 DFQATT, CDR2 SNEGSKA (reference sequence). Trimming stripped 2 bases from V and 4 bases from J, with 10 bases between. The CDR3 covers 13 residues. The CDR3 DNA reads TGCAGTGCTAGACCAACAGTGTCAGATACGCAGTATTTT. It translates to CSARPTVSDTQYF.

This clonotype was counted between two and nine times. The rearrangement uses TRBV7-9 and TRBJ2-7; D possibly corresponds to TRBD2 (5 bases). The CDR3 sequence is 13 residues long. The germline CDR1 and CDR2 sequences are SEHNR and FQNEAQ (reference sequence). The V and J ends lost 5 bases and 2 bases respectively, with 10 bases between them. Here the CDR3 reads CASSPGITYEQYF. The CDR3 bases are TGTGCCAGCAGCCCCGGGATCACCTACGAGCAGTACTTC.

The CDR3 nucleotides read TGCAGTGCCCAATGGGGCAAGACCCAGTACTTC. Its protein product is CSAQWGKTQYF. The J gene is TRBJ2-5, the V gene TRBV20-1, with D maybe TRBD1 (5 bases). The V end was cut by 6 bases, the J end by 6 bases, with 11 bases between. Germline V gene lookup returns CDR1 DFQATT and CDR2 SNEGSKA (reference sequence). The CDR3 spans 11 residues.

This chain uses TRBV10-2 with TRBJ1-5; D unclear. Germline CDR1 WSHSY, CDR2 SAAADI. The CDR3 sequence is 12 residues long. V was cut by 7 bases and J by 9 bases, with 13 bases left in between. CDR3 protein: CASMLVGRPQHF. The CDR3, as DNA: TGCGCCAGCATGCTGGTTGGTAGGCCCCAGCATTTT.

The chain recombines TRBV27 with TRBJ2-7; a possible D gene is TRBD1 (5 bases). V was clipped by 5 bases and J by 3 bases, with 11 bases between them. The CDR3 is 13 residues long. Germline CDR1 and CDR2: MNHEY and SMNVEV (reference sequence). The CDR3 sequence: CASSQGRDYEQYF. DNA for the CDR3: TGTGCCAGCAGTCAGGGCAGGGACTACGAGCAGTACTTC.

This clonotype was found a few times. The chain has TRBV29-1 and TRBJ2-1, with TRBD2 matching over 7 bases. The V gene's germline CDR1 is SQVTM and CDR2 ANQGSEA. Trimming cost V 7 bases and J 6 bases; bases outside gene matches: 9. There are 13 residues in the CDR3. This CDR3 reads CSGRTSMGNEQFF. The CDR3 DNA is TGCAGCGGGAGGACTAGTATGGGCAATGAGCAGTTCTTC.

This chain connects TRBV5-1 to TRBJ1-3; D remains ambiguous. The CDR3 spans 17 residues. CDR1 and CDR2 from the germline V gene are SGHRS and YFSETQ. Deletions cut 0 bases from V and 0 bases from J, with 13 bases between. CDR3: CASSLAWGSRSGNTIYF. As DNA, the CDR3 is TGCGCCAGCAGCTTGGCATGGGGATCCCGCTCTGGAAACACCATATATTTT.

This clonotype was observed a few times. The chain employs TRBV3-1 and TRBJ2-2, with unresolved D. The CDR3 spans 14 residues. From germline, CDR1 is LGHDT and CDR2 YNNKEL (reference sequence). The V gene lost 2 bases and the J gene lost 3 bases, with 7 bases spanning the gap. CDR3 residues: CASSQYSHTGELFF. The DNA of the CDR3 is TGTGCCAGCAGCCAATATAGTCACACCGGGGAGCTGTTTTTT.

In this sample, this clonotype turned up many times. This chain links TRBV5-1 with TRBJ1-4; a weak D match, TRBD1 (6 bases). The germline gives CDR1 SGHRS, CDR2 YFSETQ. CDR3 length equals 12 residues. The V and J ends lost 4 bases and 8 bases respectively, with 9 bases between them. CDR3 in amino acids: CASSPRGEKLFF. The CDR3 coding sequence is TGCGCCAGCAGCCCTAGGGGGGAAAAACTGTTTTTT.

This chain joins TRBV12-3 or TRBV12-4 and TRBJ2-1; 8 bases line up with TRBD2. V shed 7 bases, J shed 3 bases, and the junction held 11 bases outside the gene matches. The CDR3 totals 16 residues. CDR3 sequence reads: CASTLERGTRYNEQFF. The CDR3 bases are TGTGCCAGCACCCTTGAGCGGGGGACCCGCTACAATGAGCAGTTCTTC.

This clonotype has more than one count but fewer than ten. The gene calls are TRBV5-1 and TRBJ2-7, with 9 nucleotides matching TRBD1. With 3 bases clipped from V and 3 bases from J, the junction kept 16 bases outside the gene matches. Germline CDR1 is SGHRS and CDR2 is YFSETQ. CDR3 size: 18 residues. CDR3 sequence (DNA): TGCGCCAGCAGCTCACTCGGTGGGGGACAGGGTTCGGGCTACGAGCAGTACTTC. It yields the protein CASSSLGGGQGSGYEQYF. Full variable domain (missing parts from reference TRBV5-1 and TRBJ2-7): KAGVTQTPRYLIKTRGQQVTLSCSPISGHRSVSWYQQTPGQGLQFLFEYFSETQRNKGNFPGRFSGRQFSNSRSEMNVSTLELGDSALYLCASSSLGGGQGSGYEQYFGPGTRLTVT.

The CDR3 coding sequence is TGCAGCGTCCAGGGGGAGGGAGGGCCCTCCGAGCAGTACTTC. It yields the protein CSVQGEGGPSEQYF. V and J are TRBV29-1 and TRBJ2-7; D possibly matches TRBD1 or TRBD2 (7 bases each). Trimming took off 6 bases at V and 6 bases at J, with 21 bases between the two ends. Germline CDR1 SQVTM, CDR2 ANQGSEA. CDR3 length equals 14 residues.

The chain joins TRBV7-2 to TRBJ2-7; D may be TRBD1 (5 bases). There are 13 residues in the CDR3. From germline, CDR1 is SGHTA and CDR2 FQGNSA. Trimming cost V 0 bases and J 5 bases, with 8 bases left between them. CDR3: CASSLASGHEQYF. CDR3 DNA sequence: TGTGCCAGCAGCTTAGCTTCAGGGCACGAGCAGTACTTC. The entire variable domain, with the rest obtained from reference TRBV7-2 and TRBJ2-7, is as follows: GAGVSQSPSNKVTEKGKDVELRCDPISGHTALYWYRQSLGQGLEFLIYFQGNSAPDKSGLPSDRFSAERTGGSVSTLTIQRTQQEDSAVYLCASSLASGHEQYFGPGTRLTVT.

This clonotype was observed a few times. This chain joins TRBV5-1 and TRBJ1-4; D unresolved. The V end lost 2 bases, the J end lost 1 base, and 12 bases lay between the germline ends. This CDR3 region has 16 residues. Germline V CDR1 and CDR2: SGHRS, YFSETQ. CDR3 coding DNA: TGCGCCAGCAGCTTCACAGTCCCCGGAACTAATGAAAAACTGTTTTTT. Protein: CASSFTVPGTNEKLFF.

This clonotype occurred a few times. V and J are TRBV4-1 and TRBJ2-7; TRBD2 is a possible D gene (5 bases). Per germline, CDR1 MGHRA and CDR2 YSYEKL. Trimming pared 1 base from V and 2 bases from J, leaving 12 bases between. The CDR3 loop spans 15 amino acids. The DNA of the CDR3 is TGCGCCAGCAGCCAAGGAGGGTACTACGCCTACGAGCAGTACTTC. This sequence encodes CASSQGGYYAYEQYF.

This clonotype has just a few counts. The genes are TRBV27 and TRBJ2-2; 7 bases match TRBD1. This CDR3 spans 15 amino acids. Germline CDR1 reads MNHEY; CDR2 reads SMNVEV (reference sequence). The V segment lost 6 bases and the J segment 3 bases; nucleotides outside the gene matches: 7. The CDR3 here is CASSYGTAYTGELFF. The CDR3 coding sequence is TGTGCCAGCAGCTACGGGACAGCTTACACCGGGGAGCTGTTTTTT.

The CDR3: CASSAPDWSDTQYF. The CDR3 DNA reads TGTGCCAGCAGTGCCCCGGACTGGTCAGATACGCAGTATTTT. This chain links TRBV6-4 with TRBJ2-3, with TRBD2 as a possible D gene (5 bases). With 4 bases removed from V and 4 bases from J, the gap between germline ends came to 12 bases. CDR3 size: 14 residues. Germline V gene sequence: CDR1 MRHNA, CDR2 SNTAGT.

The CDR3 loop reads CASSFRGPSTDTQYF. The CDR3 nucleotides are TGTGCCAGCAGTTTTCGGGGTCCTAGCACAGATACGCAGTATTTT. V usage is TRBV28 and J usage is TRBJ2-3; TRBD2 is a possible D gene (5 bases). The CDR3 is 15 amino acids. CDR1 and CDR2 (germline): MDHEN, SYDVKM. Trimming removed 3 bases from V and 0 bases from J, with 10 bases in between.

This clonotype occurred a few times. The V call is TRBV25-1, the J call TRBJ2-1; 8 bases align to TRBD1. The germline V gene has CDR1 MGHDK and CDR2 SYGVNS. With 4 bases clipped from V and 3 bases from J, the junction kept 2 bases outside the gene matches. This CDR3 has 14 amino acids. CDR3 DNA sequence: TGTGCCAGCAGTGGGACAGGGATCTACAATGAGCAGTTCTTC. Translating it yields CASSGTGIYNEQFF.

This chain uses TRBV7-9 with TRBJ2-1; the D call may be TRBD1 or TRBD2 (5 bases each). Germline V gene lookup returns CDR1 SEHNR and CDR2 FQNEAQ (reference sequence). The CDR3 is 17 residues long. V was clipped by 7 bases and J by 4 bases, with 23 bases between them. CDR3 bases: TGTGCCAGCATACGGGGAGTCGGGGCTTCGGGATACAATGAGCAGTTCTTC. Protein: CASIRGVGASGYNEQFF.

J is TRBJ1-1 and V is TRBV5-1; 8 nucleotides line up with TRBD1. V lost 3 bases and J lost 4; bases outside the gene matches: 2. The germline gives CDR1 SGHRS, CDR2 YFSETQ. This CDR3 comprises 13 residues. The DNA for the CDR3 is TGCGCCAGCAGCTCGACAGGGGCCACTGAAGCTTTCTTT. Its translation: CASSSTGATEAFF.

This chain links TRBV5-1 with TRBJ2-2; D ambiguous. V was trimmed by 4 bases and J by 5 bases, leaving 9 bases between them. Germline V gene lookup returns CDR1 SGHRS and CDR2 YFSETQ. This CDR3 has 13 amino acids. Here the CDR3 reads CASSGILTGELFF. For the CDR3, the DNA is TGCGCCAGCAGCGGAATACTAACCGGGGAGCTGTTTTTT.

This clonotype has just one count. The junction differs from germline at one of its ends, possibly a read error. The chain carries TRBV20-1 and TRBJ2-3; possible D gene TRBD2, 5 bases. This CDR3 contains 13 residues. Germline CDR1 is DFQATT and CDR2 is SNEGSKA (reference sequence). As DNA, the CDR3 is TGCAGTGCTTTTGGACTCCACACAGTTACGCAGTATTTT. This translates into CSAFGLHTVTQYF.

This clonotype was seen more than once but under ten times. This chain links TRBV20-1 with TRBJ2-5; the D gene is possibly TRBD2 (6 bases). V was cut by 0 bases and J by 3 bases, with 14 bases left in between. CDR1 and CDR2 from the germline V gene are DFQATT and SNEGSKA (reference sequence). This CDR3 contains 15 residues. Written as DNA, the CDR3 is TGCAGTGCTAGAGACCCGAGGTGGGGGGAAGAGACCCAGTACTTC. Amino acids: CSARDPRWGEETQYF.